The T cell receptor beta chain under discussion was sequenced for a study of blood T cell repertoires in COVID-19. Across the study: PBMCs, B-cell-depleted T cells, or T cells were the source of the cDNA or gDNA that made up the material.

V shed 1 base, J shed 4 bases, and the junction held 3 bases outside the gene matches. Germline assignment: CDR1 SGHNT and CDR2 YENEEA. There are 15 residues in the CDR3. Per the original data handling: Reference gene primer amplification gave nucleated cell count estimates. Produced via immunoSEQ multiplex PCR; TCRdb's table is partial and in-frame only. V and J calls plus clone size are reproduced from that table; the DNA served to infer D and trimming. The table records 150,000 to 180,000 clones, around 82% of them present only once. The TCR was taken from a man aged 60-69 years with COVID-19, enrolled during active disease. The V call is TRBV11-3, the J call TRBJ2-2, with 7 bases identical to TRBD1. The sample taken for sequencing was peripheral blood. The CDR3 region is CASSLGTGVTGELFF. CDR3 bases: TGTGCCAGCAGCTTAGGCACAGGGGTCACCGGGGAGCTGTTTTTT.